This note documents a single T cell receptor (beta chain) sequence. Clones were sequenced by immunoSEQ multiplex PCR, and TCRdb holds only the in-frame ones, with some missing. The profile covers more than 65,000 clones, with approximately 85% appearing a single time and about 3.4% taken by the ten largest. This sample is drawn from a study of T cell responses to AZD1222 COVID-19 vaccine. Germline values: CDR1 DFQATT, CDR2 SNEGSKA (reference sequence). This CDR3 region has 10 residues. The V end was cut by 3 bases, the J end by 2 bases, with 1 base between. The sequences come from peripheral blood, collected 28 days after the second AZD1222 dose. This receptor was taken from an adult who received the AZD1222 COVID-19 vaccine. The V gene is TRBV20-1, the J gene TRBJ1-1; D is unresolved. CDR3 DNA sequence: TGCAGTGCTAGTAACACTGAAGCTTTCTTT. Encoded protein: CSASNTEAFF.